What follows are 18 T cell receptor beta chains derived from one specimen sequenced in a study of T cells expressing NK-cell markers (dated by TCRdb to 2018 to 2021). The method was 5' RACE. For sequencing, an Illumina HiSeq 2000 was employed. TCRdb reprocessed the reads, so every CDR3 protein sequence counts as one entry and DNA is not shown. The sample's own table lists hundreds of thousands of distinct CDR3 sequences. The top ten clones comprise 3.5% to 4.5% of the sample. The sequenced material came from blood T cells: a sorted CD56 or NKG2C T cell subset, CD4+ or CD8+ T cells, or bulk PBMC T cells (not recorded which). The receptors shown here come from a man aged 18 to 30 in good health. Donor details come from another sample of the same person, matched by shared clones.

This chain joins TRBV24-1 and TRBJ2-3; with no DNA, the TCRdb D assignment of TRBD2 cannot be verified. The germline V gene has CDR1 KGHDR and CDR2 SFDVKD. CDR3 size: 20 residues. CDR3 in amino acids: CATSDSAWREGPESTDTQYF.

This chain joins TRBV2 and TRBJ2-7; there is no DNA to check the TCRdb D call of TRBD2. CDR1 and CDR2 from the germline V gene are SNHLY and FYNNEI. This CDR3 contains 15 residues. The CDR3: CASSATSGRTYEQYF.

The chain employs TRBV7-2 and TRBJ2-1; TCRdb picks TRBD1, but there is no DNA to check that call. CDR3 length equals 17 residues. Germline CDR1 reads SGHTA; CDR2 reads FQGNSA. The CDR3 spells CASSLPRGQGSYNEQFF.

The chain combines TRBV6-2 or TRBV6-3 with TRBJ1-2; TCRdb proposes TRBD1, but this gene call is untestable without DNA. Germline V gene sequence: CDR1 MNHEY, CDR2 SVGEGT. This CDR3 region has 16 residues. This CDR3 reads CASRARTDRASYGYTF.

The V gene is TRBV7-3, the J gene TRBJ2-3. Germline assignment: CDR1 SGHTA and CDR2 FQGTGA. The CDR3 loop spans 13 amino acids. The CDR3 spells CASSSIPSDTQYF.

Here the CDR3 reads CSAGISGRAYNEQFF. V usage is TRBV20-1 and J usage is TRBJ2-1. Germline V gives CDR1 DFQATT, CDR2 SNEGSKA (reference sequence). The CDR3 is 15 amino acids.

J is TRBJ2-1 and V is TRBV5-1; checking the TCRdb D call of TRBD1 is not possible without DNA. The CDR3 extends over 14 amino acids. The germline V gene encodes CDR1 SGHRS and CDR2 YFSETQ. The CDR3 sequence is CASSFWTGNDEQFF.

V gene TRBV20-1 combines with J gene TRBJ2-3; TCRdb's D gene call, TRBD2, goes unchecked for lack of DNA. The V gene's germline CDR1 is DFQATT and CDR2 SNEGSKA (reference sequence). There are 12 residues in the CDR3. The CDR3 spells CSARGPERTQYF.

This chain joins TRBV7-3 and TRBJ1-3. Germline-derived CDR1 and CDR2 are SGHTA and FQGTGA. The CDR3 totals 16 residues. CDR3 amino acids: CASSYGPSASGNTIYF.

The V gene is TRBV27, the J gene TRBJ2-3. CDR1 and CDR2 from the germline V gene are MNHEY and SMNVEV (reference sequence). This CDR3 is 15 amino acids long. The CDR3: CASSLVNSGTDTQYF.

The gene calls are TRBV20-1 and TRBJ1-6; TCRdb names TRBD1, which stays unverified in the absence of DNA. Germline-derived CDR1 and CDR2 are DFQATT and SNEGSKA (reference sequence). The CDR3 is 15 residues long. The CDR3 loop is CSARGTGKIDSPLHF.

The V gene is TRBV12-3 or TRBV12-4, the J gene TRBJ2-3; TCRdb picks TRBD1, but there is no DNA to check that call. The CDR3 has 17 amino acids. CDR3 protein: CASTPGGRTGVTDTQYF.

The V and J genes are TRBV20-1 and TRBJ2-2; TCRdb's assignment of TRBD1 cannot be checked, as there is no DNA. There are 17 residues in the CDR3. Looked up from germline, CDR1 is DFQATT and CDR2 is SNEGSKA (reference sequence). CDR3 residues: CSARDPTQQGNAGELFF.

The CDR3 spells CASGPGLAGSYNEQFF. This rearrangement joins TRBV7-9 to TRBJ2-1; there is no DNA to check the TCRdb D call of TRBD2. CDR1 is SEHNR, CDR2 FQNEAQ, per germline (reference sequence). The CDR3 has 16 residues.

The chain joins TRBV24-1 to TRBJ2-2; absent DNA, TCRdb's TRBD1 call cannot be checked. CDR1 and CDR2 from the germline V gene are KGHDR and SFDVKD. The CDR3 covers 16 residues. The chain's CDR3 is CATSDFRTGYGGELFF.

The rearrangement links TRBV5-1 to TRBJ2-1; TCRdb gives TRBD2 as the D gene, but with no DNA this cannot be confirmed. Germline values: CDR1 SGHRS, CDR2 YFSETQ. The length of the CDR3 is 18 residues. CDR3 residues: CASSYGTSGIVSYNEQFF.

The V call is TRBV10-3, the J call TRBJ1-1; TCRdb picks TRBD1, but there is no DNA to check that call. The CDR3 is 14 residues long. In germline, CDR1 is ENHRY, CDR2 SYGVKD. The CDR3 region is CAITEDRLNTEAFF.

The chain couples TRBV28 to TRBJ2-1; TCRdb reports TRBD1, a call that lacks DNA to check it against. The CDR3 runs 16 residues. Germline V gene lookup returns CDR1 MDHEN and CDR2 SYDVKM. This chain's CDR3 is CASRRPAGTGVGEQFF. The variable domain in full, with the rest retrieved from reference TRBV28 and TRBJ2-1, is DVKVTQSSRYLVKRTGEKVFLECVQDMDHENMFWYRQDPGLGLRLIYFSYDVKMKEKGDIPEGYSVSREKKERFSLILESASTNQTSMYLCASRRPAGTGVGEQFFGPGTRLTVL.